The TCR beta chain under discussion was sequenced for a study of blood T cell repertoires in COVID-19. Study context: The study drew acute and convalescent COVID-19 samples from the United States, Italy and Spain.

Method: immunoSEQ multiplex PCR; TCRdb's copy keeps in-frame clones and lacks some. The sample carries more than 50,000 clones, more than 75% recorded once. This CDR3 region has 15 residues. The ends lost 3 bases at V and 6 bases at J; junction bases unmatched: 4. Germline lookup yields CDR1 KGHSH and CDR2 LQKENI. Source material: peripheral blood. The V gene is TRBV18, the J gene TRBJ2-1; 11 bases are shared with TRBD2. This clonotype was sampled from a human donor in a cohort sampled during active COVID-19. CDR3 DNA sequence: TGTGCCAGCTCACCCCTAGCGGGAGGAGGCAATGAGCAGTTCTTC. Amino acid sequence: CASSPLAGGGNEQFF.